This T cell receptor (beta chain) came from a study of a mutant IDH1 vaccine in newly diagnosed glioma. Study-wide findings and caveats: Pseudoprogression appears to have had no connection to changes in top peripheral T cell clonotypes.

Described time point: week 5, during vaccination. Vaccination used 300 ug of mutant IDH1 20-mer peptide per dose, with topical imiquimod. Germline lookup yields CDR1 LNHDA and CDR2 SQIVND (reference sequence). Trimming took 6 bases from V and 7 from J, leaving 22 bases between them. This CDR3 has 15 residues. Method: immunoSEQ multiplex PCR; TCRdb's copy keeps in-frame clones and lacks some. This table holds about 42,000 clones, approximately 85% found once. Concerning this clone itself: Its antigen is not identified.

The chain recombines TRBV19 with TRBJ2-7; weak D call: TRBD2 (7 bases). This receptor was taken from a middle-aged man with glioma. The specimen comprised PBMCs, sampled from a glioma patient whose treatment included an IDH1 peptide vaccine. CDR3 DNA: TGTGCCAGTAGCTTCCGGGGGGCCCGTCCTGGAGAGCAGTACTTC. Translating gives CASSFRGARPGEQYF.